These 31 T cell receptor beta chains share one sample of origin, sequenced in a study of cytomegalovirus exposure and HLA in healthy donors. The PCR made use of 60 Vbeta and 13 Jbeta primers. Profiling relied on immunoSEQ multiplex PCR, and the TCRdb table lists in-frame clones only, not all of them. The data contain 150,000 or so clones, 80% to 90% of them seen just once; the ten biggest clones take up roughly 2.1%. The source material was PBMCs. The source of these receptors is a young man in good health and CMV-seropositive.

The V gene is TRBV19, the J gene TRBJ1-1; D is unresolved. Looked up from germline, CDR1 is LNHDA and CDR2 is SQIVND (reference sequence). V lost 3 bases to trimming and J lost 2 bases, with 10 bases between them. CDR3 length: 14 residues. CDR3 protein: CASSIEDSNTEAFF. DNA for the CDR3: TGTGCCAGTAGTATTGAGGATAGCAACACTGAAGCTTTCTTT.

A single count supports this clone. The chain uses TRBV12-5 and TRBJ1-5; perhaps TRBD1 as D (5 bases). V was clipped by 1 base and J by 6 bases, with 13 bases between them. From germline, CDR1 is LGHNT and CDR2 FRNRAP. This CDR3 contains 15 residues. CDR3 nucleotide sequence: TGTGCTAGTGGTTTGGGGGGAGGGGCGGCTCAGCCCCAGCATTTT. This translates into CASGLGGGAAQPQHF.

The chain couples TRBV14 to TRBJ2-1; 13 positions match TRBD2. In germline, CDR1 is SGHDN, CDR2 FVKESK. This CDR3 has 15 amino acids. V lost 6 bases to trimming and J lost 10 bases; unmatched junction nucleotides: 9. CDR3 amino acids: CASRRTSGGLQEQFF. The CDR3 DNA is TGTGCCAGCAGAAGGACTAGCGGGGGCCTGCAGGAGCAGTTCTTC.

The V gene is TRBV6-1, the J gene TRBJ1-5, with 7 bases aligning to TRBD1. The CDR3 is 15 amino acids. Losses at the gene ends were 7 bases for V and 9 bases for J; bases not matched to a gene: 15. Looked up from germline, CDR1 is MNHNS and CDR2 is SASEGT. In nucleotides, the CDR3 is TGTGCCAGCATGGGACAGCCCCAGGAAGCGGCGCCCCAGCATTTT. Translating gives CASMGQPQEAAPQHF.

Comments on this clone: The junction departs from germline at one end; a sequencing error may be responsible. CDR3 nucleotide sequence: TGTGCCATCAGTGCTCCGGGACAGGGCCCGCCGAACTTC. Translated, it gives CAISAPGQGPPNF. This chain connects TRBV10-3 to TRBJ2-7, with 9 bases identical to TRBD1. Germline V gene data show CDR1 as ENHRY and CDR2 as SYGVKD. There are 13 residues in the CDR3.

The chain employs TRBV4-3 and TRBJ1-5; the match to TRBD1 covers 10 bases. The CDR3 runs to 15 residues. Germline V gene sequence: CDR1 LGHNA, CDR2 YSLEER. With V trimmed by 4 bases and J by 4 bases, 4 bases remained unmatched. CDR3 region: CASSPGTGVNQPQHF. CDR3 bases: TGCGCCAGCAGCCCCGGGACAGGGGTAAATCAGCCCCAGCATTTT.

CDR3 loop: CARSRDKGEQYF. CDR3 DNA: TGTGCCAGGTCAAGGGACAAAGGCGAGCAGTACTTC. The chain couples TRBV2 to TRBJ2-7, with D maybe TRBD1 (6 bases). This CDR3 contains 12 residues. Trimming stripped 9 bases from V and 6 bases from J, with 15 bases between. Germline V gives CDR1 SNHLY, CDR2 FYNNEI.

CDR3 in amino acids: CASSFLDERDRHGYTF. For the CDR3, the DNA is TGTGCCAGCAGTTTTCTGGATGAAAGGGACAGGCATGGCTACACCTTC. This chain connects TRBV27 to TRBJ1-2, with 8 nucleotides matching TRBD1. Germline CDR1 MNHEY, CDR2 SMNVEV (reference sequence). V shed 3 bases, J shed 6 bases, and the junction held 12 bases outside the gene matches. There are 16 residues in the CDR3.

The chain carries TRBV4-3 and TRBJ2-7, with a tentative D call TRBD2 (6 bases). V lost 3 bases to trimming and J lost 0 bases, with 18 bases between them. CDR3 length equals 17 residues. The germline gives CDR1 LGHNA, CDR2 YSLEER. CDR3 bases: TGCGCCAGCAGCCAGGGGACTTCCCGGTCTAGCTCCTACGAGCAGTACTTC. It yields the protein CASSQGTSRSSSYEQYF.

This clone was detected once. The chain carries TRBV7-8 and TRBJ2-1; 7 bases are a match to TRBD1. The CDR3 is 13 residues long. Trimming removed 8 bases from V and 8 bases from J; junction bases left unmatched: 9. The germline CDR1 and CDR2 sequences are SGHVS and FQNEAQ. The CDR3 loop reads CASRDEGAYEQFF. CDR3 DNA: TGTGCCAGCCGAGATGAGGGGGCCTATGAGCAGTTCTTC.

The chain combines TRBV5-1 with TRBJ1-1; D remains unclear. Germline lookup yields CDR1 SGHRS and CDR2 YFSETQ. V gave up 2 bases and J gave up 1 base, with 3 bases separating them. The CDR3 totals 12 residues. The chain's CDR3 is CASSFGNTEAFF. For the CDR3, the DNA is TGCGCCAGCAGCTTCGGGAACACTGAAGCTTTCTTT.

This clone was detected only a few times. The chain recombines TRBV7-9 with TRBJ2-3, with a possible D match to TRBD2 (6 bases). The CDR3 loop spans 16 amino acids. CDR1 and CDR2 from the germline V gene are SEHNR and FQNEAQ (reference sequence). V was shortened by 4 bases and J by 0 bases, with 14 bases between the two germline ends. CDR3 nucleotides: TGTGCCAGCAGCTCGACTAGGGGTTCTAGCACAGATACGCAGTATTTT. It specifies CASSSTRGSSTDTQYF. The full variable domain, in which reference TRBV7-9 and TRBJ2-3 provide the parts outside the CDR3, is DTGVSQNPRHKITKRGQNVTFRCDPISEHNRLYWYRQTLGQGPEFLTYFQNEAQLEKSRLLSDRFSAERPKGSFSTLEIQRTEQGDSAMYLCASSSTRGSSTDTQYFGPGTRLTVL.

The chain carries TRBV18 and TRBJ1-1; a weak D match, TRBD1 (6 bases). CDR3 length: 15 residues. CDR1 KGHSH and CDR2 LQKENI come from the germline V gene. The V end lost 2 bases, the J end lost 3 bases, and 13 bases lay between the germline ends. CDR3 residues: CASSPLAGADTEAFF. CDR3 nucleotide sequence: TGTGCCAGCTCACCATTGGCGGGGGCGGACACTGAAGCTTTCTTT.

The rearrangement links TRBV7-9 to TRBJ1-1; D not resolved. The CDR3 spans 15 residues. Per the germline V gene, CDR1 is SEHNR and CDR2 is FQNEAQ (reference sequence). Deletions cut 2 bases from V and 0 bases from J, with 10 bases between. CDR3 protein: CASSLSVGMNTEAFF. Here the CDR3 DNA reads TGTGCCAGCAGCTTAAGTGTGGGCATGAACACTGAAGCTTTCTTT.

This chain joins TRBV6-6 and TRBJ1-1; tentatively, D is TRBD1 (5 bases). This CDR3 contains 13 residues. Trimming took off 7 bases at V and 7 bases at J, with 16 bases between the two ends. Germline V gene data show CDR1 as MNHNY and CDR2 as SVGAGI (reference sequence). For the CDR3, the DNA is TGTGCCAGCACCGAGGGAGGGGCGAGTGAAGCTTTCTTT. Protein: CASTEGGASEAFF.

DNA for the CDR3: TGTGCCAGCAGCTCTAACGTAGGACAGGAAAGCACCGGGGAGCTGTTTTTT. This sequence encodes CASSSNVGQESTGELFF. V usage is TRBV7-9 and J usage is TRBJ2-2, with 7 bases identical to TRBD1. The CDR3 is 17 residues long. Germline-derived CDR1 and CDR2 are SEHNR and FQNEAQ (reference sequence). J gave up 4 bases and V 4 bases, and 12 bases lay outside the gene matches. The full variable domain, rest sourced from reference TRBV7-9 and TRBJ2-2, is DTGVSQNPRHKITKRGQNVTFRCDPISEHNRLYWYRQTLGQGPEFLTYFQNEAQLEKSRLLSDRFSAERPKGSFSTLEIQRTEQGDSAMYLCASSSNVGQESTGELFFGEGSRLTVL.

J is TRBJ1-1 and V is TRBV2; weak D call: TRBD1 (6 bases). V shed 7 bases and J shed 1 base, with 10 bases lying between them. The CDR3 spans 13 residues. Germline V CDR1 and CDR2: SNHLY, FYNNEI. Here the CDR3 reads CASTYRENTEAFF. In DNA, the CDR3 is TGTGCCAGCACCTACAGGGAGAACACTGAAGCTTTCTTT.

The CDR3 here is CASSSLAGSQETQYF. The CDR3 bases are TGTGCCAGCAGTAGTCTAGCGGGGAGTCAAGAGACCCAGTACTTC. This chain uses TRBV6-5 with TRBJ2-5; 9 positions match TRBD2. With 5 bases clipped from V and 2 bases from J, the junction kept 6 bases outside the gene matches. The CDR3 is 15 residues long. Germline loops: CDR1 MNHEY, CDR2 SVGAGI.

V usage is TRBV10-1 and J usage is TRBJ2-7, with 7 bases that match TRBD1. The V segment lost 4 bases and the J segment 7 bases; nucleotides outside the gene matches: 16. This CDR3 has 16 residues. In germline, CDR1 is WNHNN, CDR2 SYGVQD (reference sequence). CDR3 nucleotide sequence: TGCGCCAGCAGTGCCACTTGGGACAGAACTCCCGATGAGCAGTACTTC. This codes for CASSATWDRTPDEQYF.

The genes are TRBV4-1 and TRBJ1-2; 9 positions agree with TRBD1. The CDR3 extends over 15 amino acids. The V gene's germline CDR1 is MGHRA and CDR2 YSYEKL. J lost 6 bases, V lost 2 bases, and 7 bases had no gene match. CDR3 DNA: TGCGCCAGCAGCCAACGTTTGACAGGGGGGGATGGCTACACCTTC. This gives the protein CASSQRLTGGDGYTF.

This clone was observed once. The V gene is TRBV4-2, the J gene TRBJ1-3, with a possible D match to TRBD1 (6 bases). CDR1 is LGHNA, CDR2 YNFKEQ, per germline. Trimming cost V 5 bases and J 7 bases, with 18 bases left between them. The CDR3 has 15 amino acids. Here the CDR3 reads CASSGAAGALNTIYF. The CDR3 DNA reads TGTGCCAGCAGCGGGGCCGCAGGGGCTTTGAACACCATATATTTT.

This clone came up once. Because it lacks the conserved phenylalanine or tryptophan at the end, this CDR3 is likely a read error. Because the CDR3's place on the DNA is in doubt, the DNA is left out and the CDR3 is given as listed by TCRdb. The genes are TRBV27 and TRBJ1-1; the D segment call TRBD1 is taken from the table without a DNA check. The germline gives CDR1 MNHEY, CDR2 SMNVEV (reference sequence). Including both end residues, the CDR3 is 11 amino acids long. The CDR3 sequence is CASSLSAGSSC.

This chain uses TRBV27 with TRBJ1-1, with D possibly being TRBD1 (6 bases). The germline gives CDR1 MNHEY, CDR2 SMNVEV (reference sequence). V was shortened by 6 bases and J by 4 bases, with 12 bases between the two germline ends. The length of the CDR3 is 13 residues. CDR3 residues: CASRLRGATEAFF. CDR3 DNA sequence: TGTGCCAGCAGACTCCGGGGGGCCACTGAAGCTTTCTTT.

The chain uses TRBV5-4 and TRBJ2-1, with D unresolved. The CDR3 runs to 13 residues. CDR1 is SGHNT, CDR2 YYREEE, per germline (reference sequence). V lost 0 bases to trimming and J lost 5 bases, with 6 bases between them. The CDR3 sequence is CASSLVQDNEQFF. CDR3 sequence (DNA): TGTGCCAGCAGCTTGGTTCAGGACAATGAGCAGTTCTTC.

The gene calls are TRBV7-2 and TRBJ1-2; D is possibly TRBD1 (5 bases). The V end lost 1 base, the J end lost 5 bases, and 14 bases lay between the germline ends. This CDR3 contains 15 residues. Germline V lookup: CDR1 SGHTA, CDR2 FQGNSA. This CDR3 reads CASSLVSGVSYGYTF. CDR3 in DNA: TGTGCCAGCAGCTTAGTCTCGGGGGTCAGTTATGGCTACACCTTC.

The CDR3 DNA follows: TGTGCCAGCAGCTTAGATTCAGGAAACACCATATATTTT. The encoded protein is CASSLDSGNTIYF. V gene TRBV7-6 combines with J gene TRBJ1-3; no clear D. The V gene's germline CDR1 is SGHVS and CDR2 FNYEAQ. The CDR3 totals 13 residues. V was clipped by 1 base and J by 4 bases, with 5 bases between them.

The V gene is TRBV9, the J gene TRBJ2-1, with 9 positions matching TRBD1. The V gene end was trimmed by 4 bases and the J gene end by 15 bases; junction bases not matched to a gene: 11. Germline CDR1 reads SGDLS; CDR2 reads YYNGEE. The CDR3 loop spans 13 amino acids. CDR3 loop: CASSLRTGDSTFF. CDR3 in DNA: TGTGCCAGCAGCCTGCGGACAGGGGATTCGACGTTCTTC.

The chain uses TRBV7-9 and TRBJ1-3; the match to TRBD1 covers 12 bases. The CDR3 runs to 16 residues. Germline V CDR1 and CDR2: SEHNR, FQNEAQ (reference sequence). V shed 5 bases and J 4 bases; nucleotides not matched to a gene: 6. For the CDR3, the DNA is TGTGCCAGCAGCGTGGGACAGGGGGCGCGAGGAAACACCATATATTTT. This encodes CASSVGQGARGNTIYF. Variable domain in full (rest from reference TRBV7-9 and TRBJ1-3): DTGVSQNPRHKITKRGQNVTFRCDPISEHNRLYWYRQTLGQGPEFLTYFQNEAQLEKSRLLSDRFSAERPKGSFSTLEIQRTEQGDSAMYLCASSVGQGARGNTIYFGEGSWLTVV.

The rearrangement joins TRBV7-3 to TRBJ2-3; the match to TRBD2 covers 13 bases. Germline V lookup: CDR1 SGHTA, CDR2 FQGTGA. Trimming at V came to 4 bases and at J to 5 bases, leaving 6 bases not matched to a gene. The CDR3 consists of 16 residues. CDR3 region: CASSSTSGGAGDTQYF. The CDR3 DNA reads as TGTGCCAGCAGCTCCACTAGCGGGGGGGCCGGAGATACGCAGTATTTT.

The rearrangement joins TRBV9 to TRBJ1-1; TRBD1 matches at 7 bases. The CDR3 has 13 amino acids. J lost 3 bases, V lost 4 bases, and 3 bases had no gene match. CDR1 and CDR2 (germline): SGDLS, YYNGEE. The CDR3 nucleotides read TGTGCCAGCAGCCCACAGGGGTACACTGAAGCTTTCTTT. It translates to CASSPQGYTEAFF. Supplemented by reference TRBV9 and TRBJ1-1, the full variable domain reads DSGVTQTPKHLITATGQRVTLRCSPRSGDLSVYWYQQSLDQGLQFLIQYYNGEERAKGNILERFSAQQFPDLHSELNLSSLELGDSALYFCASSPQGYTEAFFGQGTRLTVV.

The rearrangement links TRBV7-9 to TRBJ1-2; tentative D call: TRBD1 (6 bases). This CDR3 has 13 residues. The germline V gene has CDR1 SEHNR and CDR2 FQNEAQ (reference sequence). V lost 9 bases to trimming and J lost 6 bases, with 17 bases between them. CDR3 in DNA: TGTGCCAGTTCCCGGGACATCCGCCATGGCTACACCTTC. This encodes CASSRDIRHGYTF.